The clone carrying this TCR beta chain was counted ten times or more. Through a sample-barcoded 5' primer and a J-beta primer mix, a second PCR was run for roughly 6 to 12 cycles. TCRdb re-derived calls from the 5' RACE reads in MiXCR, one entry per CDR3 protein. This table holds around 870,000 distinct CDR3 sequences, around 28% found once. The entry originates in a study of blood T cells in healthy people across ages. The overall study: Per two T cells, template switching captured roughly one barcoded beta molecule.

The length of the CDR3 is 14 residues. V shed 0 bases and J shed 1 base, with 7 bases lying between them. Germline-derived CDR1 and CDR2 are SGHRS and YFSETQ. This chain joins TRBV5-1 and TRBJ1-1; D is unclear. The sequence was collected from an elderly woman in good health. Specimen: blood. The CDR3 is CASSLVPGNTEAFF. CDR3 nucleotide sequence: TGCGCCAGCAGCTTGGTACCGGGGAACACTGAAGCTTTCTTT.